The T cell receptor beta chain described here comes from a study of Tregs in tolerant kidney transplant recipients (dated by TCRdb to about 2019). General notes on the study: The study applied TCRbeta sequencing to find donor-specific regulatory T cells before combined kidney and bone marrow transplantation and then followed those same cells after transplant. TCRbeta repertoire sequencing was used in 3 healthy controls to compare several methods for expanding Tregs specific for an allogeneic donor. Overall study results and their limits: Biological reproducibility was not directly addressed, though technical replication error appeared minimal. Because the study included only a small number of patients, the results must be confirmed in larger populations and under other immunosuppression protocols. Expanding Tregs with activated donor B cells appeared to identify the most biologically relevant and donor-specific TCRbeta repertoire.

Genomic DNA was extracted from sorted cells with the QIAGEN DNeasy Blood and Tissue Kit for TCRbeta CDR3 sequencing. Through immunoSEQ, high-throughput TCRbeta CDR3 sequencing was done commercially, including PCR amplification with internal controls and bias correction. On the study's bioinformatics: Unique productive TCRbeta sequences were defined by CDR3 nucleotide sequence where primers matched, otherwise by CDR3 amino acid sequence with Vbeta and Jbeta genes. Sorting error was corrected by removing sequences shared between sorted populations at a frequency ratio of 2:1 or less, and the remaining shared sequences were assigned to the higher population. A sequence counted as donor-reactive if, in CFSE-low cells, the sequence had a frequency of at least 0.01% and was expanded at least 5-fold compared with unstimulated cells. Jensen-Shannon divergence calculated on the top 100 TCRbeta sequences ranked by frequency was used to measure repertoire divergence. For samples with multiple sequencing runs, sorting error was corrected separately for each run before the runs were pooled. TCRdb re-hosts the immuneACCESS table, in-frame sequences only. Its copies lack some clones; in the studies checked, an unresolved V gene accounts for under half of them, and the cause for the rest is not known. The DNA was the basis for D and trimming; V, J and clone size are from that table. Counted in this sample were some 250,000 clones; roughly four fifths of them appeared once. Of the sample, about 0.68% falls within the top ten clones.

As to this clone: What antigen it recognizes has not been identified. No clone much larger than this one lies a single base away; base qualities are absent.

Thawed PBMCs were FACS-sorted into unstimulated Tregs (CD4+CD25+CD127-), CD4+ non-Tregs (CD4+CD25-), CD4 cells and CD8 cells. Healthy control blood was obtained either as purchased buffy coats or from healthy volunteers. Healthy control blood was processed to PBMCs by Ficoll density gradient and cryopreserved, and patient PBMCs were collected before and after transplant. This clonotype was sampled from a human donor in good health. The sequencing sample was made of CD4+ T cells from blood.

The DNA sequence reads TGTGCCAGTAGTATTAGGAGTAACTATGGCTACACCTTC. Translation gives CASSIRSNYGYTF. The rearranged chain carries TRBV19 and TRBJ1-2; the D gene is unclear. V is reduced by 3 bases and J by 1 base, leaving a spacing of 6 bases between them. The CDR3, from cysteine to phenylalanine, totals 13 residues. The read is trimmed to its CDR3 DNA, 39 bases read in frame from base 1. CDR1 LNHDA and CDR2 SQIVND were looked up in the germline V gene (reference sequence).